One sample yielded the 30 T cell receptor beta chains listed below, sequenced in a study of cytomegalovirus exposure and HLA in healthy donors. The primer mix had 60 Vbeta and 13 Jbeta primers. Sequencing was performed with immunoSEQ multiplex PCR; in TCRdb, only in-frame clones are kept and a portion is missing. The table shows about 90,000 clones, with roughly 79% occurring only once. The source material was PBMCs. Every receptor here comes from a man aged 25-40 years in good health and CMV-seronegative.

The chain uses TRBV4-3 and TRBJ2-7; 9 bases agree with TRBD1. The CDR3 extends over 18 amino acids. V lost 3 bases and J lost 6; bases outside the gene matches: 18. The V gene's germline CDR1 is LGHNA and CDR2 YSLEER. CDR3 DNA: TGCGCCAGCAGCCACCCCGGGACAGGGTACGGCGGTCGCTGCGAGCAGTACTTC. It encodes CASSHPGTGYGGRCEQYF.

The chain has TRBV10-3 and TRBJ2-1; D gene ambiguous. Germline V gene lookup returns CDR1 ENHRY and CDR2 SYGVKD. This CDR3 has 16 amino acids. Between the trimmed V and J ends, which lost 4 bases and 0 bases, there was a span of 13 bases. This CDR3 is CAISGLVSSSYNEQFF. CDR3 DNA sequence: TGTGCCATCAGTGGGTTGGTTAGCAGCTCCTACAATGAGCAGTTCTTC.

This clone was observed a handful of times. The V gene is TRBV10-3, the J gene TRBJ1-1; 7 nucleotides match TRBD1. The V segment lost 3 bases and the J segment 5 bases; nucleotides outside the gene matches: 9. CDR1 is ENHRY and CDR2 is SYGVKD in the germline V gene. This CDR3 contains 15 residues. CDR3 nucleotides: TGTGCCATCAGTGACTCACAGGGGAGGTGGACTGAAGCTTTCTTT. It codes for CAISDSQGRWTEAFF.

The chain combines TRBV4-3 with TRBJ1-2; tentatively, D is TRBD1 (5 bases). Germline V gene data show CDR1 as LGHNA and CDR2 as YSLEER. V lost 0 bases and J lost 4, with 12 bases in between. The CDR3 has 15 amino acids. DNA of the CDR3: TGCGCCAGCAGCCAAGATCACCCAGGGCTCTATGGCTACACCTTC. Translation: CASSQDHPGLYGYTF.

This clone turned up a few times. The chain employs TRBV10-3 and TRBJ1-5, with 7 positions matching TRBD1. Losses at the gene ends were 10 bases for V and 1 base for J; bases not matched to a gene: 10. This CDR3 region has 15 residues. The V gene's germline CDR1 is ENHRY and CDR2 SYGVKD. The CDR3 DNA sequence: TGTGCCAGCCAAGACAGGGAGGAAAGCAATCAGCCCCAGCATTTT. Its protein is CASQDREESNQPQHF.

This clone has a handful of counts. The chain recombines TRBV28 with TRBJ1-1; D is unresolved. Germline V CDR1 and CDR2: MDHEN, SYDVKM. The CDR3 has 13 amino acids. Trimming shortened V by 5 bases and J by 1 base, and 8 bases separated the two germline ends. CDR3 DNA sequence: TGTGCCAGCAGTCCTCTCCCGAACACTGAAGCTTTCTTT. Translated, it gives CASSPLPNTEAFF.

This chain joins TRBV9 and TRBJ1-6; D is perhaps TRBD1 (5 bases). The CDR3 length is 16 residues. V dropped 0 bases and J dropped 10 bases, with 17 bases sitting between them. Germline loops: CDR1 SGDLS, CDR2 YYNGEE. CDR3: CASSVGLMGGSSPLHF. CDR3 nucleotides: TGTGCCAGCAGCGTAGGTCTTATGGGGGGGAGCTCACCCCTCCACTTT.

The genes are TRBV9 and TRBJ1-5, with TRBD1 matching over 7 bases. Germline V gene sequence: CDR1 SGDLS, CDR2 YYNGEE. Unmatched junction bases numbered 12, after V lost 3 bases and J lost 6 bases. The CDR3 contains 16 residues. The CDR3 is CASSAGPTTGSQPQHF. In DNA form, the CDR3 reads TGTGCCAGCAGCGCCGGCCCCACGACAGGGTCTCAGCCCCAGCATTTT.

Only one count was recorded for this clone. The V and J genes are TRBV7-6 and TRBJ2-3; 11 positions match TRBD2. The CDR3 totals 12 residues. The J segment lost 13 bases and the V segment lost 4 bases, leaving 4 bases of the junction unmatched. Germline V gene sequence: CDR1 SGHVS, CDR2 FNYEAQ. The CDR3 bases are TGTGCCAGCAGCTCCGGACTAGCGGGCAAGTATTTT. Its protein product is CASSSGLAGKYF.

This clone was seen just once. The CDR3 region has the DNA TGTGCCAGCAGCTTAGGGGGACAGGGGGCGGGTGGCTACACCTTC. Amino acids: CASSLGGQGAGGYTF. The rearrangement uses TRBV7-2 and TRBJ1-2, with 12 bases aligning to TRBD1. From germline, CDR1 is SGHTA and CDR2 FQGNSA. The J segment lost 7 bases and the V segment lost 1 base, leaving 4 bases of the junction unmatched. CDR3 length equals 15 residues.

CDR3 region: CASRSRQETQYF. Here the CDR3 DNA reads TGTGCCAGCAGAAGTAGACAAGAGACCCAGTACTTC. This chain joins TRBV6-6 and TRBJ2-5; the D is unclear. Germline assignment: CDR1 MNHNY and CDR2 SVGAGI (reference sequence). Trimming removed 6 bases at V and 2 bases at J, with 7 bases between. There are 12 residues in the CDR3.

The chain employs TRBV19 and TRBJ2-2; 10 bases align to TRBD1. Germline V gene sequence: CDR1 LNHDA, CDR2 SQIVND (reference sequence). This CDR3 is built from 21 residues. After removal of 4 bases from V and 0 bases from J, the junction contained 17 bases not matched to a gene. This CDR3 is CASSTPGQGFLRLPNTGELFF. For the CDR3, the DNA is TGTGCCAGTAGTACTCCGGGACAGGGGTTTTTACGACTACCGAACACCGGGGAGCTGTTTTTT.

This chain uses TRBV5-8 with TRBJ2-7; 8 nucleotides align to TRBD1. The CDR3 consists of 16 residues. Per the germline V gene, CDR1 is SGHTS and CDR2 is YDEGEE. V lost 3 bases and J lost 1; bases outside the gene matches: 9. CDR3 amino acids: CASSWRGQGTSYEQYF. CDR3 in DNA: TGTGCCAGCAGCTGGAGAGGACAGGGAACGTCCTACGAGCAGTACTTC. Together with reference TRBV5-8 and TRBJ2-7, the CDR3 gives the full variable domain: EAGVTQSPTHLIKTRGQQATLRCSPISGHTSVYWYQQALGLGLQFLLWYDEGEERNRGNFPPRFSGRQFPNYSSELNVNALELEDSALYLCASSWRGQGTSYEQYFGPGTRLTVT.

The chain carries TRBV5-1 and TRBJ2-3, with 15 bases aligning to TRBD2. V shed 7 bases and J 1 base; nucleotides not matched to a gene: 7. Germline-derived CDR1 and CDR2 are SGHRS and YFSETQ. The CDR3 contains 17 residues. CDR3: CASRTSGGAGRTDTQYF. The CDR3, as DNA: TGCGCCAGCCGGACTAGCGGGGGGGCCGGTCGCACAGATACGCAGTATTTT.

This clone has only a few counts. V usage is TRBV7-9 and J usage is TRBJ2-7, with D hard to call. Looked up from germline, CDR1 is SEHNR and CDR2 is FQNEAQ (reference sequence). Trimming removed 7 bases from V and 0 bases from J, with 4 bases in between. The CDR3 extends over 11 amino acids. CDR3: CASTDSYEQYF. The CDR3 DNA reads TGTGCCAGCACAGACTCCTACGAGCAGTACTTC.

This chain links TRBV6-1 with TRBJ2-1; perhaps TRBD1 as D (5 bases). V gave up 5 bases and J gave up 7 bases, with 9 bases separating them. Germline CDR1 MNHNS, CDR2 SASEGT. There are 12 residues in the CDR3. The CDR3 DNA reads TGTGCCAGCAGTACGGCAGGGAATGAGCAGTTCTTC. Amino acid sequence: CASSTAGNEQFF.

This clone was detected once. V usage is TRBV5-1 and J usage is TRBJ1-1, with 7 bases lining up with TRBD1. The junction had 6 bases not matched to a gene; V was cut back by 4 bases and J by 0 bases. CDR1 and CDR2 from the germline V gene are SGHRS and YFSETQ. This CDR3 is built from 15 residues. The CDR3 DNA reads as TGCGCCAGCAGCACAGGGGCGAACATGAACACTGAAGCTTTCTTT. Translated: CASSTGANMNTEAFF.

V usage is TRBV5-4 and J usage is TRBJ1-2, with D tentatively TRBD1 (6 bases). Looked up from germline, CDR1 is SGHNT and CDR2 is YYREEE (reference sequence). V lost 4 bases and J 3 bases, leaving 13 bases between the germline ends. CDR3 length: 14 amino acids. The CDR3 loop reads CASSPLAGDYGYTF. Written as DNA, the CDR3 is TGTGCCAGCAGCCCTCTGGCAGGGGACTATGGCTACACCTTC.

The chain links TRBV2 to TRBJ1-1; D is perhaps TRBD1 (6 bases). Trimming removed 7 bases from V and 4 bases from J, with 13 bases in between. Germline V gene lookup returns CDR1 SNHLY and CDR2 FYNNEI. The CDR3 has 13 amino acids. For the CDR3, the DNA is TGTGCCAGCATGGCGGGGGCGGGCACTGAAGCTTTCTTT. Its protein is CASMAGAGTEAFF.

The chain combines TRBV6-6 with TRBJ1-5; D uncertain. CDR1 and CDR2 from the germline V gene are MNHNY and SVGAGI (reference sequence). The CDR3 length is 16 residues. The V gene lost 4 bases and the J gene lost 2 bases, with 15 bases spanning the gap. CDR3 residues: CASSSSGVGRNQPQHF. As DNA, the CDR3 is TGTGCCAGCAGTTCCTCCGGGGTGGGCCGCAATCAGCCCCAGCATTTT.

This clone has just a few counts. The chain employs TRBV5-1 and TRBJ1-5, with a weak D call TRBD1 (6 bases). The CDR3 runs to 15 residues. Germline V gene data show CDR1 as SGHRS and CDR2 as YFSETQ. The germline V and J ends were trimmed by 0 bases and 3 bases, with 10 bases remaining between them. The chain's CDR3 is CASSLATGINQPQHF. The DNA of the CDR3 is TGCGCCAGCAGCTTGGCCACAGGGATCAATCAGCCCCAGCATTTT.

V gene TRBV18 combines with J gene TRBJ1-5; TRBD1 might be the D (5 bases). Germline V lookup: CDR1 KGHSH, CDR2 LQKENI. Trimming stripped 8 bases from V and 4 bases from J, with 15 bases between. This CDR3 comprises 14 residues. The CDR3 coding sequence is TGTGCCAGCGCTAAGGAGGAGGGGAATCAGCCCCAGCATTTT. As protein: CASAKEEGNQPQHF.

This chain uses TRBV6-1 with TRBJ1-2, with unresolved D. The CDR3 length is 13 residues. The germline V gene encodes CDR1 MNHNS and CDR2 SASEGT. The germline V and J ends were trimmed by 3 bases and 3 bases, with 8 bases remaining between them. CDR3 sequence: CASSDGQYYGYTF. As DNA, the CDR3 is TGTGCCAGCAGTGATGGGCAGTACTATGGCTACACCTTC.

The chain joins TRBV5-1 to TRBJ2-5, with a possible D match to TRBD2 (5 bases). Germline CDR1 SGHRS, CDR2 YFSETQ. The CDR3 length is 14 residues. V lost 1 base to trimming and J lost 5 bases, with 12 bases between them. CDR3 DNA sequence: TGCGCCAGCAGCTTGTCAAATCCGGGGGAGACCCAGTACTTC. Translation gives CASSLSNPGETQYF.

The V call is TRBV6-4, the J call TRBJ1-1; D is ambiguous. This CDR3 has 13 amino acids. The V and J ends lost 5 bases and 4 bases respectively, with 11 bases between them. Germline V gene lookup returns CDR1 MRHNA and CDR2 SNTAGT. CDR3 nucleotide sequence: TGTGCCAGCAGTTTGTCGAGGAGCACTGAAGCTTTCTTT. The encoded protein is CASSLSRSTEAFF.

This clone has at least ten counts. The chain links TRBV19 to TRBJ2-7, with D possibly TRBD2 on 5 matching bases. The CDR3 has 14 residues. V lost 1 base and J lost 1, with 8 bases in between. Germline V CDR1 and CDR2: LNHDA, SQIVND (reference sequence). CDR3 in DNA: TGTGCCAGTAGTATAGGCATAGCGTCCTACGAGCAGTACTTC. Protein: CASSIGIASYEQYF.

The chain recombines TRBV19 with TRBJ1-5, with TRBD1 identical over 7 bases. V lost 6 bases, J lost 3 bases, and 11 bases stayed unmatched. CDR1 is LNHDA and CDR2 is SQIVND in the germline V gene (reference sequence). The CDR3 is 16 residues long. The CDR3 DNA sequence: TGTGCCAGTAGCGAAAAGGGGGCCCTTTCCAATCAGCCCCAGCATTTT. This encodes CASSEKGALSNQPQHF.

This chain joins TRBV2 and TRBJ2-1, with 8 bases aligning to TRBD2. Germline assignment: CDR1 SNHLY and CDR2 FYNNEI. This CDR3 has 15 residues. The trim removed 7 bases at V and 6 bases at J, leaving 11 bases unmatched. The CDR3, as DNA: TGTGCCAGCATGTTAATCGGGAGGGATGGCAATGAGCAGTTCTTC. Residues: CASMLIGRDGNEQFF.

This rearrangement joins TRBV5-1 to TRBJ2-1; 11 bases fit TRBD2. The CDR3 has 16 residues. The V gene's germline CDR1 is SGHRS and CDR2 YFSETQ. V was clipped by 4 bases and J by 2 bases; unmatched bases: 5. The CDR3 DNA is TGCGCCAGCAGCACGGCACTAGCGGGGGCCTACAATGAGCAGTTCTTC. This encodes CASSTALAGAYNEQFF.

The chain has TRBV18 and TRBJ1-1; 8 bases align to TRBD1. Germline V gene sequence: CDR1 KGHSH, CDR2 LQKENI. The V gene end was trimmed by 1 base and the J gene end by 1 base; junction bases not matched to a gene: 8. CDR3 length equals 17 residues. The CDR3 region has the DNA TGTGCCAGCTCACCACTAAACCTCGGGACAGGGAACACTGAAGCTTTCTTT. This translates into CASSPLNLGTGNTEAFF.